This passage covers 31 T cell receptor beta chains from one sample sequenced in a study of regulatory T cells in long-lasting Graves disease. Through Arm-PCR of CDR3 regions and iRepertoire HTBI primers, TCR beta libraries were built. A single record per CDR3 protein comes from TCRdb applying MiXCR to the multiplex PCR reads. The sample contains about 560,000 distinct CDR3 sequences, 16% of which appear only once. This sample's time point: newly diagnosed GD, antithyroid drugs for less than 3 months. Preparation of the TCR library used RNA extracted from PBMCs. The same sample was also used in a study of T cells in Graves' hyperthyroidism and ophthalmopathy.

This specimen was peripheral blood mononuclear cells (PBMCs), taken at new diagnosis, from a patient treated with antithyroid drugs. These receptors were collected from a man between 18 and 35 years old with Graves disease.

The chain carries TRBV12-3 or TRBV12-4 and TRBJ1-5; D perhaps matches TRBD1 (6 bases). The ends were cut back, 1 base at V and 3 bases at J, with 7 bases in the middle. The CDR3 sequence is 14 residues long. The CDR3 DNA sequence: TGTGCCAGCAGTTTAGAGGGGGACAATCAGCCCCAGCATTTT. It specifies CASSLEGDNQPQHF.

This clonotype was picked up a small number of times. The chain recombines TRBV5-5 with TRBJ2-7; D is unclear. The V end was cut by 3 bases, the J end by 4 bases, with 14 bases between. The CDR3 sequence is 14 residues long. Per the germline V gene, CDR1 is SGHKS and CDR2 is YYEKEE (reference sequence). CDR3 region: CASSSGLGGYEQYF. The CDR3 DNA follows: TGTGCCAGCAGCTCGGGTCTCGGTGGATACGAGCAGTACTTC.

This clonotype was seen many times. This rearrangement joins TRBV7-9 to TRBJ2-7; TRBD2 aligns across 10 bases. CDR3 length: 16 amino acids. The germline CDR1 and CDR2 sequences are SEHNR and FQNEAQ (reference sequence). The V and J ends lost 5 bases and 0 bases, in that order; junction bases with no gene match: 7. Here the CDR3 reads CASSPPTSGYSYEQYF. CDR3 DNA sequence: TGTGCCAGCAGCCCCCCGACTAGCGGGTACTCCTACGAGCAGTACTTC.

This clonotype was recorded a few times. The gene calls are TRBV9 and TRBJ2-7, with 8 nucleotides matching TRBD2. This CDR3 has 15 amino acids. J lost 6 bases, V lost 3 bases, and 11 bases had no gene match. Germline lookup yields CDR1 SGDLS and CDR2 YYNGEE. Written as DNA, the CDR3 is TGTGCCAGCAGCGACCTAGGACTAGCTTCAGGCGAGCAGTACTTC. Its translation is CASSDLGLASGEQYF. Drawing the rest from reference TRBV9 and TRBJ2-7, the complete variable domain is DSGVTQTPKHLITATGQRVTLRCSPRSGDLSVYWYQQSLDQGLQFLIQYYNGEERAKGNILERFSAQQFPDLHSELNLSSLELGDSALYFCASSDLGLASGEQYFGPGTRLTVT.

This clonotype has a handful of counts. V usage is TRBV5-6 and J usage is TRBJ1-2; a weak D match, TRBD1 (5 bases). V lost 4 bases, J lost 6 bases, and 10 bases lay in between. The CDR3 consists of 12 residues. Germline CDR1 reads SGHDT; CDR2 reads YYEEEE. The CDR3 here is CASSRDGDGYTF. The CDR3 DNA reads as TGTGCCAGCAGCCGGGACGGCGATGGCTACACCTTC.

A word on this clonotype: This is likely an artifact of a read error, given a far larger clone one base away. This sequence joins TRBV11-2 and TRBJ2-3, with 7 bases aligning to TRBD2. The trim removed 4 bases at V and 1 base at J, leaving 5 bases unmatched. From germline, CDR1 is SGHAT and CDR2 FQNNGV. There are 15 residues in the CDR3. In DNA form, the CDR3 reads TGTGCCAGCAGCTCGACTAGCTTTGGCACAGATACGCAGTATTTT. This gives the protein CASSSTSFGTDTQYF.

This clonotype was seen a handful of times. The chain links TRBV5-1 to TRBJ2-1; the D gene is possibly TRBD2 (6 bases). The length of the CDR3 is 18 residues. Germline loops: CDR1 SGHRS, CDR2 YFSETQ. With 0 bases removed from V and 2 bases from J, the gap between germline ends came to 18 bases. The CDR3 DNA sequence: TGCGCCAGCAGCTTGGCCGGGACTCCAACTTTCCCCTACAATGAGCAGTTCTTC. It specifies CASSLAGTPTFPYNEQFF.

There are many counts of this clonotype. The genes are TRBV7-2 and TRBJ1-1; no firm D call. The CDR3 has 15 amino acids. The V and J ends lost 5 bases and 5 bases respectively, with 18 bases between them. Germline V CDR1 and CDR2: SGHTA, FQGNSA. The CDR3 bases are TGTGCCAGCAGCCCGTCGGAGGCTAGGCCGACTGAAGCTTTCTTT. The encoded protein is CASSPSEARPTEAFF.

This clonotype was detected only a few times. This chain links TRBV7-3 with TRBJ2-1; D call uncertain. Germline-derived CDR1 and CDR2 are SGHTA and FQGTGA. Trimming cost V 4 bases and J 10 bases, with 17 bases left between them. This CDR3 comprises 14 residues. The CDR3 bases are TGTGCCAGCAGCTCCCGAAATTCTAGGTCCGAGCAGTTCTTC. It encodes CASSSRNSRSEQFF.

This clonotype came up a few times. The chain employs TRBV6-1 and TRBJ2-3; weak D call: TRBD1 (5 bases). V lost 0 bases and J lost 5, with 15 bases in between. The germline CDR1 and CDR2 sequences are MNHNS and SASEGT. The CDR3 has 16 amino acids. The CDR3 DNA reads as TGTGCCAGCAGTGAAGCGCGAATGAGAAGGGGAGATACGCAGTATTTT. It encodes CASSEARMRRGDTQYF.

The DNA of the CDR3 is TGTGCCAGCAGTTATACTACCAAGCTGATCCAAGAGACCCAGTACTTC. Its translation: CASSYTTKLIQETQYF. This chain joins TRBV6-2 or TRBV6-3 and TRBJ2-5; D gene ambiguous. The germline CDR1 and CDR2 sequences are MNHEY and SVGEGT. This CDR3 has 16 residues. V shed 3 bases and J shed 1 base, with 15 bases lying between them.

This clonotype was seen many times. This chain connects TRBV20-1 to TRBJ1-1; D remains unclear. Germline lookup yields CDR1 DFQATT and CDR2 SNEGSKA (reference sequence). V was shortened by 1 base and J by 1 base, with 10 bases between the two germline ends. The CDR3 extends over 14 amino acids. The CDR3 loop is CSARVSRSNTEAFF. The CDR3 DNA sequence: TGCAGTGCTAGAGTTTCAAGGTCGAACACTGAAGCTTTCTTT.

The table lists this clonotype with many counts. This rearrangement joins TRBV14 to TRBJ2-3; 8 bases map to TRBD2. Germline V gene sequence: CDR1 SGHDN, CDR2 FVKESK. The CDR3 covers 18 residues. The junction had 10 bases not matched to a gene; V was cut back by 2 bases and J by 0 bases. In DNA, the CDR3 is TGTGCCAGCAGCCAATTGCCTCGGTCTAGCGGGAGCACAGATACGCAGTATTTT. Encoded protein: CASSQLPRSSGSTDTQYF. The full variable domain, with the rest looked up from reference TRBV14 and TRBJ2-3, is EAGVTQFPSHSVIEKGQTVTLRCDPISGHDNLYWYRRVMGKEIKFLLHFVKESKQDESGMPNNRFLAERTGGTYSTLKVQPAELEDSGVYFCASSQLPRSSGSTDTQYFGPGTRLTVL.

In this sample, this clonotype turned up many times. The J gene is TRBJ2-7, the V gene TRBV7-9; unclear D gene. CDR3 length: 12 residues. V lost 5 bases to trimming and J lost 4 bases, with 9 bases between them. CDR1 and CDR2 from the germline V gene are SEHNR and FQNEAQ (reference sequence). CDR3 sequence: CASSRFGYEQYF. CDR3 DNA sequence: TGTGCCAGCAGCCGTTTCGGGTACGAGCAGTACTTC.

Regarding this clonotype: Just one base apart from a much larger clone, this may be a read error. The CDR3 sequence is CASSDSGAGGYGQYF. The CDR3 DNA sequence: TGTGCCAGCAGTGATTCGGGGGCAGGGGGCTACGGGCAGTACTTC. This sequence joins TRBV6-1 and TRBJ2-7, with TRBD1 matching over 8 bases. The CDR3 spans 15 residues. Looked up from germline, CDR1 is MNHNS and CDR2 is SASEGT.

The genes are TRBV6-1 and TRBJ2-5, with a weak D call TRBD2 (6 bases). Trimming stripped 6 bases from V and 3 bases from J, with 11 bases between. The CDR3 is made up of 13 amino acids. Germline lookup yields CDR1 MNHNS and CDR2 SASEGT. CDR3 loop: CASRRGLEETQYF. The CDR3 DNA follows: TGTGCCAGCAGGCGGGGACTTGAAGAGACCCAGTACTTC.

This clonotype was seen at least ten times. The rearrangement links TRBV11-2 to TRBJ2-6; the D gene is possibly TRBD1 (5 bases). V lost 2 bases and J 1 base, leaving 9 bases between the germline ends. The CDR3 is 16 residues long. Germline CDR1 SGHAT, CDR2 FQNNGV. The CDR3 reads CASSLTKGSGANVLTF. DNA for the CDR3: TGTGCCAGCAGCTTAACGAAGGGGTCTGGGGCCAACGTCCTGACTTTC.

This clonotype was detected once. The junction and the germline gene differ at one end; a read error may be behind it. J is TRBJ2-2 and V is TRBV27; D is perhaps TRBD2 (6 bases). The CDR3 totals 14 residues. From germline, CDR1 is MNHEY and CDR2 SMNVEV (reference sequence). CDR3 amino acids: CASSEGASGGELFF. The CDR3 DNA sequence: TGTGCCAGCAGTGAAGGGGCGAGTGGCGGGGAGCTGTTCTTT.

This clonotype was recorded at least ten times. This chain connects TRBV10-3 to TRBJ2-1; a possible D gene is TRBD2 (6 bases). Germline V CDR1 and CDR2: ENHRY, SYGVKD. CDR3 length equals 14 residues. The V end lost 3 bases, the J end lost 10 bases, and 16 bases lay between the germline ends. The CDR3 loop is CAISEGSGVQEQFF. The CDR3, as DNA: TGTGCCATCAGTGAAGGATCGGGAGTTCAGGAGCAGTTCTTC.

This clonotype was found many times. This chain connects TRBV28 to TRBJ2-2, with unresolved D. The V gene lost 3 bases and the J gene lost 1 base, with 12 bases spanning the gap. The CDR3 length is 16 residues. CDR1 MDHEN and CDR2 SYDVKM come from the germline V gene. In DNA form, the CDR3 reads TGTGCCAGCAGTTTCATGAGGAACATGAACACCGGGGAGCTGTTTTTT. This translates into CASSFMRNMNTGELFF.

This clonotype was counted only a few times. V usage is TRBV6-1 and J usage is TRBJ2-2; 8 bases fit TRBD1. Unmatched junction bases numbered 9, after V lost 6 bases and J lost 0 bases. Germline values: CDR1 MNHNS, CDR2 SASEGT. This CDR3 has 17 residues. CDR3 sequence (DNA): TGTGCCAGCAGCCTCACTCAACAGGGGGCGAACACCGGGGAGCTGTTTTTT. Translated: CASSLTQQGANTGELFF.

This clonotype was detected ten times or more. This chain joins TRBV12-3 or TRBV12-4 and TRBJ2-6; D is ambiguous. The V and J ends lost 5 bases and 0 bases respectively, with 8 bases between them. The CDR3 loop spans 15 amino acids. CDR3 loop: CASSAGSSGANVLTF. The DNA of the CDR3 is TGTGCCAGCAGTGCCGGGTCCTCTGGGGCCAACGTCCTGACTTTC.

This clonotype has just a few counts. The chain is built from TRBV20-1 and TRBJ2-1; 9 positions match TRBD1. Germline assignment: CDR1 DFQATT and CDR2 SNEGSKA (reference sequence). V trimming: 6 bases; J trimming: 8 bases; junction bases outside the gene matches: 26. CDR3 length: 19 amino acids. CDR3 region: CSALLGERDRVYAIDEQFF. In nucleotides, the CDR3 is TGCAGTGCCCTCCTCGGAGAGCGGGACAGGGTTTATGCTATAGATGAGCAGTTCTTC.

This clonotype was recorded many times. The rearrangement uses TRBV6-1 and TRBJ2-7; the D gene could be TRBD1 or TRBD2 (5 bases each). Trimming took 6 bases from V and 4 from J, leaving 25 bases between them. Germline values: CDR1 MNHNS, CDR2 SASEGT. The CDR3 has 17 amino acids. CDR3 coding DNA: TGTGCCAGCAGCCTTACACTTTCCGGGACGGCGACATACGAGCAGTACTTC. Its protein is CASSLTLSGTATYEQYF.

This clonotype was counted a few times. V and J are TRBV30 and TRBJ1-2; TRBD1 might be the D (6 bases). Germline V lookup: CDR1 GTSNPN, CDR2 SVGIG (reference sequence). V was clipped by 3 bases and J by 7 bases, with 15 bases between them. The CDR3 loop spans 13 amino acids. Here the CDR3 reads CAWRTPGVRGYTF. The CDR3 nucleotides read TGTGCCTGGAGAACCCCAGGGGTTCGTGGCTACACCTTC.

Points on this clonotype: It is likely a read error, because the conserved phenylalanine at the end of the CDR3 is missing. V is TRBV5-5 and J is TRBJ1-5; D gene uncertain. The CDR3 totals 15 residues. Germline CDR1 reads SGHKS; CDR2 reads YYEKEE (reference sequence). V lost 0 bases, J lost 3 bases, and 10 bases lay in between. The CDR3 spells CASSLEFQVNQPQHL. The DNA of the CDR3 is TGTGCCAGCAGCTTGGAATTTCAGGTCAATCAGCCCCAGCATCTT.

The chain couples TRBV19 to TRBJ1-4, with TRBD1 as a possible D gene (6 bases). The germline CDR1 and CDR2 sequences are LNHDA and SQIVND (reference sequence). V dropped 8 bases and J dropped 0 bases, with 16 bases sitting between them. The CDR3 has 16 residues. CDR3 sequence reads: CASGETGRATNEKLFF. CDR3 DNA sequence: TGTGCCAGTGGGGAGACAGGACGCGCAACTAATGAAAAACTGTTTTTT.

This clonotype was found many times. CDR3 sequence reads: CASFLSGGVRDSPLHF. The CDR3 DNA is TGTGCCAGCTTCCTGAGCGGGGGGGTACGTGATTCACCCCTCCACTTT. V is TRBV6-1 and J is TRBJ1-6, with a possible D match to TRBD1 (5 bases). CDR1 is MNHNS, CDR2 SASEGT, per germline. Trimming stripped 8 bases from V and 8 bases from J, with 22 bases between. The CDR3 has 16 residues.

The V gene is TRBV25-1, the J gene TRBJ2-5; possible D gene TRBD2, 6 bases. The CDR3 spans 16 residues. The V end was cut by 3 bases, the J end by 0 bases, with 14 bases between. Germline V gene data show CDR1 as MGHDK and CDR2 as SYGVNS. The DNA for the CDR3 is TGTGCCAGCAGTGACGGTTTGGTAGCGGACCAAGAGACCCAGTACTTC. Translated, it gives CASSDGLVADQETQYF. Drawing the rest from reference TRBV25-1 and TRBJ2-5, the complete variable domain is EADIYQTPRYLVIGTGKKITLECSQTMGHDKMYWYQQDPGMELHLIHYSYGVNSTEKGDLSSESTVSRIRTEHFPLTLESARPSHTSQYLCASSDGLVADQETQYFGPGTRLLVL.

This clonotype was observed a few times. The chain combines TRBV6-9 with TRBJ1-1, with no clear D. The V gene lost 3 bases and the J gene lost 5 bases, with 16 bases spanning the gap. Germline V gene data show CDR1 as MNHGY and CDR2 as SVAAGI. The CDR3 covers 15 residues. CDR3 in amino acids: CASSYSPGRWTEAFF. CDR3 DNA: TGTGCCAGCAGTTACTCCCCGGGGAGGTGGACTGAAGCTTTCTTT.

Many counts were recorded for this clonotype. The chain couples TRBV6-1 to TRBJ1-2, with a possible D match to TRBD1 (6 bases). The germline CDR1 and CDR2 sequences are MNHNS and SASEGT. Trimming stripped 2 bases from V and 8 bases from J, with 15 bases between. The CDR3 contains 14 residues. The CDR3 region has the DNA TGTGCCAGCAGTGAAAGGGGGTGGGGGGACGGCTACACCTTC. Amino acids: CASSERGWGDGYTF.